The text below deals with one TCR beta chain. No cognate antigen has been identified for it. The record has no base qualities; no much larger clone is one base away. The label giving this sample's time point can be read as: cycle 1 day 1 (C1D1), immediately before nivolumab initiation. Every trial patient had relapsed following autologous stem cell transplantation, and prior brentuximab vedotin exposure was what differed among cohorts A, B and C. Using a Miltenyi CD4+ T cell isolation kit, CD4+ T cells were purified from thawed PBMCs through magnetic negative selection. The trial cohort included around 60 patients with relapsed/refractory classical Hodgkin lymphoma, and each patient had a best overall response of complete response, partial response or progressive disease. Single-agent nivolumab was administered to trial patients in the multi-cohort phase II CheckMate 205 trial. An independent review committee assessed best overall response by applying the 2007 International Working Group response criteria. Trial PBMCs were collected just before the start of nivolumab (C1D1) and during therapy at cycle 2 day 1 and cycle 4 day 1. After peripheral blood was drawn into 8 mL Vacutainer Cell Preparation Tubes, PBMCs were isolated by centrifugation and then cryopreserved. Purified CD4+ and CD8+ fractions were generated only in cases for which an additional PBMC sample was available. Magnetically labelled cells were removed on LS columns in a quadroMACS separator, and the flow-through was collected as the purified fraction.

Genomic DNA was extracted with the Qiagen DNeasy kit from unsorted PBMCs and from negatively selected CD4+ and CD8+ fractions. TCR beta CDR3 regions were subjected to amplification by immunoSEQ multiplex PCR with primers that anneal to V and J segments. A synthetic immune receptor repertoire was used to minimize amplification bias, and remaining bias was computationally removed after sequencing. In the paper's pipeline: Repertoire diversity was quantified as the Shannon entropy index using custom Python scripts. Unsorted, CD4+ and CD8+ repertoires were analyzed separately, except in combined analyses where CD4+ and CD8+ sequences were merged in silico. A clone was considered expanded if an increase in frequency of at least 2-fold after treatment relative to C1D1 was found, and a pseudocount of 0.5 was applied to clones undetected at baseline. Singleton clones were defined as clones with 0 or 1 copy at C1D1, and non-singleton clones were defined as clones with 2 or more copies. Clones expanded in unsorted samples were labelled as CD4+, CD8+ or unknown by matching protein sequences in sorted samples from the same patient. Diversity changes from C1D1 to C4D1 were tested in paired samples using Wilcoxon tests. TCRdb mirrors the immuneACCESS table, restricted to in-frame sequences. Some clones are absent from its copies; in checked studies, under half trace to an unresolved V gene, and the reason for the others is unknown. V and J calls and clone size are given by that table; D and trimming were obtained from the DNA. This sample gives about 35,000 clones in total; 90% of them show up just once. Approximately 0.23% of the sample belongs to the ten largest clones.

At the junction V is shortened by 6 bases and J by 0 bases; bases outside the gene matches: 3. From the germline V gene, CDR1 is SQVTM and CDR2 is ANQGSEA. The CDR3 numbers 13 residues from cysteine through phenylalanine. Only CDR3 DNA is held: 39 bases, read in frame from base 1. The data derive from a study of PD-1 blockade in classical Hodgkin lymphoma (dated by TCRdb to 2020 to 2022). Regarding the complete study: Nivolumab dosing was 3 mg/kg intravenously every 2 weeks, continuing until either disease progression or unacceptable toxicity. The study used TCR beta sequencing and CyTOF to define a peripheral blood immune signature of response to PD-1 blockade in classical Hodgkin lymphoma.

The study at large found these results: Trial patients achieving complete response had baseline diversity similar to newly diagnosed patients, whereas partial responders and progressors had significantly lower diversity. Lower diversity was seen in patients whose nivolumab began less than 1 year after ASCT, and these patients were left out of later analyses so that immune reconstitution would not confound the results. Only a single clinical trial cohort was studied, and what caused the repertoire differences, possibly disease activity or prior therapy, remained undefined. Baseline TCR diversity was reported as lower in newly diagnosed patients than in healthy donors, and lower still in relapsed/refractory patients. By C4D1, a significant rise was seen in CD4+ TCR diversity but not in CD8+ TCR diversity (p=0.0027 vs p=0.16), and the rise was most apparent among complete responders (p=0.02).

The TCR sequence derives from a human donor with classical Hodgkin lymphoma. The chain links TRBV29-1 with TRBJ1-1; TRBD1 matches 8 bases in the middle. The source was CD4+ T cells from blood, collected at baseline. The nucleotide sequence reads as follows: TGCAGCGTAGACAGGGGCCTGAACACTGAAGCTTTCTTT. The encoded protein is CSVDRGLNTEAFF.